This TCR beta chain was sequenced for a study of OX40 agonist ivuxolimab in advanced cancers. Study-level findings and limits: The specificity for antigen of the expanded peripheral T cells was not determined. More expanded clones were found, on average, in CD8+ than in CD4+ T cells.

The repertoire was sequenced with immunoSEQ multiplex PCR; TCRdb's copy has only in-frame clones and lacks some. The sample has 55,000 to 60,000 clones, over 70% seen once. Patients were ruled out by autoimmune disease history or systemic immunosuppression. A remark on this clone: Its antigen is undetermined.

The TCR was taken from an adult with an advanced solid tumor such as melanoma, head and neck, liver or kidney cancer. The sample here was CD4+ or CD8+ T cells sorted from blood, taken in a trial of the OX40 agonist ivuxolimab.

The CDR3 sequence: CASRRDWNTEAFF. For the CDR3, the DNA is TGTGCCAGCAGGAGGGACTGGAACACTGAAGCTTTCTTT. J is TRBJ1-1 and V is TRBV2, with D perhaps matching TRBD1 (5 bases). CDR3 length: 13 amino acids. Germline CDR1 and CDR2: SNHLY and FYNNEI. Trimming shortened V by 6 bases and J by 1 base, and 9 bases separated the two germline ends.